The source of this T cell receptor beta chain is a study of human T cells and chemical hapten exposure. Overall study: All patients underwent weekly scalp dosing with diphenylcyclopropenone for the full roughly 25-week study.

V shed 4 bases and J shed 4 bases, with 9 bases lying between them. The CDR3 spans 13 residues. Germline CDR1 is MNHNS and CDR2 is SASEGT. The library put unique molecular identifiers onto individual cDNA molecules. TCRdb redid the calling of the RACE reads with MiXCR, one entry per CDR3 protein. The sample lists about 82,000 distinct CDR3 sequences, 10% to 15% occurring once. This clonotype was observed at least ten times. The target antigen is unknown. Study-level points and caveats: Having alopecia, the donors may differ immunologically from healthy people.

The time point is: patch test 3, about 24 weeks after DPC sensitization. The treatment is: therapeutic diphenylcyclopropenone sensitization with weekly scalp DPC. This chain uses TRBV6-1 with TRBJ2-3, with D possibly matching TRBD1 (6 bases). The specimen comprised whole blood, sampled in connection with sensitization to the hapten diphenylcyclopropenone (DPC). The sequence was collected from a woman aged 45-65 years with alopecia areata. Some clones in this sample may be carry-over from other donors' samples. CDR3: CASSGGQADTQYF. The DNA of the CDR3 is TGTGCCAGCAGTGGGGGGCAGGCAGATACGCAGTATTTT.